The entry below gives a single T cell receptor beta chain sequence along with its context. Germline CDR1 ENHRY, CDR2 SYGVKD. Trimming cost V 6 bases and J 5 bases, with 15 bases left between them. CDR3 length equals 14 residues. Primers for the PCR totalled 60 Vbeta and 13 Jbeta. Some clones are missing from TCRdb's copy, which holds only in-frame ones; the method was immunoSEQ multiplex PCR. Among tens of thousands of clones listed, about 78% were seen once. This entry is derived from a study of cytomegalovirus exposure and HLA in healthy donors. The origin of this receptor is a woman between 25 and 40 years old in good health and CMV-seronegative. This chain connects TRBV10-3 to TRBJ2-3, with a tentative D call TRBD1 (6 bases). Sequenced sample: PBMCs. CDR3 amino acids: CAIRPVGTLDTQYF. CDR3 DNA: TGTGCCATCAGACCAGTCGGGACACTAGATACGCAGTATTTT.